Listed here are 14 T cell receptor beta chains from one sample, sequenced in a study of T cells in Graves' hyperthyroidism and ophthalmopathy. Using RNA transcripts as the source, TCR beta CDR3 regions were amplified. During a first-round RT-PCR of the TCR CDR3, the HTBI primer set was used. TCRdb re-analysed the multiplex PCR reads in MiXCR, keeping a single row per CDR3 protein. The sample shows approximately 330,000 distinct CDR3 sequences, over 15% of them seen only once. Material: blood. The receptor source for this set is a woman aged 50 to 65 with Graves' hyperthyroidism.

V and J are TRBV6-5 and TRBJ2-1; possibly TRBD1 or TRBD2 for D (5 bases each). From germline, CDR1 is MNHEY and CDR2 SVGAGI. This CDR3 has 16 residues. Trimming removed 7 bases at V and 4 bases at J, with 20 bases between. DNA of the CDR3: TGTGCCAGCACCGGGACCGGGCTTATTTTATACAATGAGCAGTTCTTC. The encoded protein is CASTGTGLILYNEQFF.

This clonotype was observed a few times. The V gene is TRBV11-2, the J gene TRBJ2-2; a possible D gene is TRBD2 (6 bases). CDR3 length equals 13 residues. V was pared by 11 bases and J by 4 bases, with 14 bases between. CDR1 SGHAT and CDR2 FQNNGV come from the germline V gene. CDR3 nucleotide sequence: TGTGCCGGAGGACTATCGGGCACCGGGGAGCTGTTTTTT. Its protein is CAGGLSGTGELFF.

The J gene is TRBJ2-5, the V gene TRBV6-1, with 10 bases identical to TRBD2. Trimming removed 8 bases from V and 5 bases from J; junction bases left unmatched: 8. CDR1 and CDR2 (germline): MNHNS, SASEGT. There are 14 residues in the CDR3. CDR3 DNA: TGTGCCAGCGGGGGGACTAGCGATGGGGAGACCCAGTACTTC. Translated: CASGGTSDGETQYF.

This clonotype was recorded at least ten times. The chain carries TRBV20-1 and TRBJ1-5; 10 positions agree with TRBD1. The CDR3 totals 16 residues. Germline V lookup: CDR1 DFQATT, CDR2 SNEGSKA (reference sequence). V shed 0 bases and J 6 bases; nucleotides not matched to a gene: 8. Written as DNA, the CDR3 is TGCAGTGCTAGAGAGCTAGGACAGGGGGACGGTCAGCCCCAGCATTTT. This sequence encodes CSARELGQGDGQPQHF.

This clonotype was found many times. CDR3 sequence reads: CASRRGDYNSPLHF. The DNA of the CDR3 is TGTGCCAGCAGACGGGGGGACTATAATTCACCCCTCCACTTT. The chain has TRBV2 and TRBJ1-6; possible D gene TRBD1, 5 bases. V was trimmed by 6 bases and J by 3 bases, leaving 9 bases between them. Germline-derived CDR1 and CDR2 are SNHLY and FYNNEI. This CDR3 region has 14 residues.

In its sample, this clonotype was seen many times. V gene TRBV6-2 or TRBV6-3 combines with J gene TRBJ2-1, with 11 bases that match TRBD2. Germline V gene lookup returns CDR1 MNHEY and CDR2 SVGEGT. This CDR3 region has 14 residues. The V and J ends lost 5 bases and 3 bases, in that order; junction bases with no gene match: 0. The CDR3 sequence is CASSTSGGYNEQFF. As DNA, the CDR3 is TGTGCCAGCAGTACTAGCGGGGGCTACAATGAGCAGTTCTTC.

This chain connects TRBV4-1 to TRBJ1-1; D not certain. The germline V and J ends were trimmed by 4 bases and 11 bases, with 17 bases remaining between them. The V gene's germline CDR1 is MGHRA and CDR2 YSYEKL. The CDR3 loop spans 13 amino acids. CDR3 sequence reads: CASSRTIQQWAFF. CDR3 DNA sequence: TGCGCCAGCAGCCGCACGATTCAACAATGGGCTTTCTTT.

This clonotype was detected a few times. The CDR3 loop is CASSIKDLPKSLCRFTSLYEQYV. Here the CDR3 DNA reads TGTGCCAGCAGCATCAAGGACCTACCCAAGAGCCTCTGTCGGTTCACGTCTTTATACGAGCAGTACGTC. The rearrangement uses TRBV7-4 and TRBJ2-7; D unresolved. CDR3 length: 23 amino acids. Trimming shortened V by 5 bases and J by 4 bases, and 42 bases separated the two germline ends. Germline values: CDR1 SGHVT, CDR2 SQSDAQ.

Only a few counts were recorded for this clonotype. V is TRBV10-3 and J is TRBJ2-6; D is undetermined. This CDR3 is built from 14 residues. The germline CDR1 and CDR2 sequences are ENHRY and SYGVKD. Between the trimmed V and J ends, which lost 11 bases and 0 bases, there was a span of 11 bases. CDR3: CAAQSSSGANVLTF. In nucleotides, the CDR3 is TGTGCCGCCCAATCGAGCTCTGGGGCCAACGTCCTGACTTTC.

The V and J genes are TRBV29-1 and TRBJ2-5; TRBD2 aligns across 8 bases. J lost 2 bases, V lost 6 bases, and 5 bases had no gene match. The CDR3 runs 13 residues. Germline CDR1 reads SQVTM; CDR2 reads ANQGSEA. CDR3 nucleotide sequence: TGCAGCGTGGAACTAGCGGTACAAGAGACCCAGTACTTC. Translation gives CSVELAVQETQYF.

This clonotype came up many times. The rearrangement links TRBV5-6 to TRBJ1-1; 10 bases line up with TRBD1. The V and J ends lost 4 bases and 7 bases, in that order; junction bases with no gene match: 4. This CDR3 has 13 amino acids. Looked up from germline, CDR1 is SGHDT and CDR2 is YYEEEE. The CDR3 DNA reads TGTGCCAGCAGCAGACAGGGGGCGTTTGAAGCTTTCTTT. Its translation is CASSRQGAFEAFF.

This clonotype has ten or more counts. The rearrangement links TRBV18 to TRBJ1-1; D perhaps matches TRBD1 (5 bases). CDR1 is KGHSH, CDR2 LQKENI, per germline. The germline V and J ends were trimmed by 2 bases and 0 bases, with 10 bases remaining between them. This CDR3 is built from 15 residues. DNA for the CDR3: TGTGCCAGCTCACCAATCAACAGGATGAACACTGAAGCTTTCTTT. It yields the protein CASSPINRMNTEAFF.

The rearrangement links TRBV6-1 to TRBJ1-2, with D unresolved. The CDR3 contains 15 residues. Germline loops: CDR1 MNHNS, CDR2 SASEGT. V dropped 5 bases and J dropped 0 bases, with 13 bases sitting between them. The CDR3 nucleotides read TGTGCCAGCAGTTTAGAAGGGAGGGCTAACTATGGCTACACCTTC. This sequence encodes CASSLEGRANYGYTF.

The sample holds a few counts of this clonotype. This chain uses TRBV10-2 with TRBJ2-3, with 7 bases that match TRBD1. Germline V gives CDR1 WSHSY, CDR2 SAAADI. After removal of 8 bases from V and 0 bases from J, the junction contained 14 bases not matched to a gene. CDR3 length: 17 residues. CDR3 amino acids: CASSLEQGKVSTDTQYF. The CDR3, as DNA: TGCGCCAGCTCATTAGAACAGGGGAAAGTAAGCACAGATACGCAGTATTTT.